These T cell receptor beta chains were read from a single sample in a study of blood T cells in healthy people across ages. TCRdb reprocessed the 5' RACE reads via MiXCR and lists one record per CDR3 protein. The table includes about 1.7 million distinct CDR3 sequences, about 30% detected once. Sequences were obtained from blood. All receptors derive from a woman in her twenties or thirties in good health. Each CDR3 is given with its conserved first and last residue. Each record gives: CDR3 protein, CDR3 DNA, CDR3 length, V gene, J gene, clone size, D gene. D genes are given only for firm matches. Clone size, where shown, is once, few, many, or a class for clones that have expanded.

CDR3 protein: CSARLGARDTQYF; CDR3 DNA: TGCAGTGCTAGGTTGGGGGCGAGAGATACGCAGTATTTT; CDR3 length: 13; V gene: TRBV20-1; J gene: TRBJ2-3; clone size: few; D gene: .
CDR3 protein: CASGEDNYEQYF; CDR3 DNA: TGTGCCAGCGGCGAGGACAACTACGAGCAGTACTTC; CDR3 length: 12; V gene: TRBV2; J gene: TRBJ2-7; clone size: many; D gene: .
CDR3 protein: CASSFLSSTDTQYF; CDR3 DNA: TGTGCCAGCAGCTTCCTTTCTAGCACAGATACGCAGTATTTT; CDR3 length: 14; V gene: TRBV5-1; J gene: TRBJ2-3; clone size: many; D gene: .
CDR3 protein: CASSLALPDGYTDTQYF; CDR3 DNA: TGTGCCAGCAGCTTGGCTCTTCCGGACGGATACACAGATACGCAGTATTTT; CDR3 length: 17; V gene: TRBV7-8; J gene: TRBJ2-3; clone size: few; D gene: .
CDR3 protein: CASSQTSGMREQFF; CDR3 DNA: TGCGCCAGCAGCCAGACTAGCGGGATGCGTGAGCAGTTCTTC; CDR3 length: 14; V gene: TRBV4-1; J gene: TRBJ2-1; clone size: once; D gene: TRBD2
CDR3 protein: CSARPSRNEQFF; CDR3 DNA: TGCAGTGCTAGACCGAGTAGGAATGAGCAGTTCTTC; CDR3 length: 12; V gene: TRBV20-1; J gene: TRBJ2-1; clone size: few; D gene: .
CDR3 protein: CASSLGHNSDTQYF; CDR3 DNA: TGTGCCAGCAGCTTAGGACATAACTCAGATACGCAGTATTTT; CDR3 length: 14; V gene: TRBV7-9; J gene: TRBJ2-3; clone size: many; D gene: .
CDR3 protein: CASSVGDRGLQPQHF; CDR3 DNA: TGTGCCAGCAGCGTGGGGGACAGGGGGCTTCAGCCCCAGCATTTT; CDR3 length: 15; V gene: TRBV9; J gene: TRBJ1-5; clone size: few; D gene: TRBD1
CDR3 protein: CASRPDRGRVGGETQYF; CDR3 DNA: TGTGCCAGCAGACCGGACAGGGGAAGAGTCGGGGGGGAGACCCAGTACTTC; CDR3 length: 17; V gene: TRBV5-6; J gene: TRBJ2-5; clone size: .; D gene: TRBD1
CDR3 protein: CAGSEGFGQQYF; CDR3 DNA: TGTGCCGGCAGTGAAGGCTTCGGGCAGCAGTACTTC; CDR3 length: 12; V gene: TRBV2; J gene: TRBJ2-7; clone size: .; D gene: .
CDR3 protein: CASSLLDRVDYGYTF; CDR3 DNA: TGTGCCAGCTCACTCTTGGACAGGGTAGACTATGGCTACACCTTC; CDR3 length: 15; V gene: TRBV18; J gene: TRBJ1-2; clone size: .; D gene: TRBD1
CDR3 protein: CATSDHTQGGDTQYF; CDR3 DNA: TGTGCCACCAGTGATCACACACAGGGAGGGGATACCCAGTACTTC; CDR3 length: 15; V gene: TRBV24-1; J gene: TRBJ2-5; clone size: few; D gene: .
CDR3 protein: CASSLRLALVSYNEQFF; CDR3 DNA: TGTGCCAGCAGCTTAAGGCTAGCTCTCGTTTCATACAATGAGCAGTTCTTC; CDR3 length: 17; V gene: TRBV11-2; J gene: TRBJ2-1; clone size: few; D gene: .
CDR3 protein: CASSDGTVNQPQHF; CDR3 DNA: TGTGCCAGCAGTGATGGTACCGTGAATCAGCCCCAGCATTTT; CDR3 length: 14; V gene: TRBV6-1; J gene: TRBJ1-5; clone size: few; D gene: .
CDR3 protein: CASSLDRPPLSGDTQYF; CDR3 DNA: TGTGCCAGCAGCTTAGATCGTCCGCCGCTTTCGGGAGATACGCAGTATTTT; CDR3 length: 17; V gene: TRBV7-2; J gene: TRBJ2-3; clone size: .; D gene: .
CDR3 protein: CASSSSQTGLLNTEAFF; CDR3 DNA: TGTGCCAGCAGCTCCTCGCAGACGGGACTCCTGAACACTGAAGCTTTCTTT; CDR3 length: 17; V gene: TRBV5-5; J gene: TRBJ1-1; clone size: .; D gene: .
CDR3 protein: CASSHVATGLNEQYF; CDR3 DNA: TGTGCCAGCAGTCACGTTGCGACAGGGTTAAACGAGCAGTACTTC; CDR3 length: 15; V gene: TRBV7-9; J gene: TRBJ2-7; clone size: .; D gene: TRBD1
CDR3 protein: CASRTGGGGYGYTF; CDR3 DNA: TGTGCCAGCAGGACTGGGGGAGGAGGCTATGGCTACACCTTC; CDR3 length: 14; V gene: TRBV6-6; J gene: TRBJ1-2; clone size: .; D gene: .
CDR3 protein: CASSYDSYEQYF; CDR3 DNA: TGTGCCAGCAGTTACGATTCCTACGAGCAGTACTTC; CDR3 length: 12; V gene: TRBV6-6; J gene: TRBJ2-7; clone size: many; D gene: .
CDR3 protein: CASSLETGTNYGYTF; CDR3 DNA: TGTGCCAGCAGCTTGGAGACAGGGACTAACTATGGCTACACCTTC; CDR3 length: 15; V gene: TRBV5-4; J gene: TRBJ1-2; clone size: many; D gene: TRBD1
CDR3 protein: CASSRLAGGSESFF; CDR3 DNA: TGTGCCAGCAGCCGACTAGCGGGGGGCAGTGAATCGTTCTTC; CDR3 length: 14; V gene: TRBV6-6; J gene: TRBJ2-1; clone size: .; D gene: TRBD2
CDR3 protein: CASGLPGQRGTGELFF; CDR3 DNA: TGCGCCAGCGGCTTGCCCGGACAGAGGGGCACCGGGGAGCTGTTTTTT; CDR3 length: 16; V gene: TRBV5-1; J gene: TRBJ2-2; clone size: .; D gene: .
CDR3 protein: CASSLVPGTNGYTF; CDR3 DNA: TGTGCCAGCAGCCTAGTACCCGGGACAAATGGCTACACCTTC; CDR3 length: 14; V gene: TRBV7-3; J gene: TRBJ1-2; clone size: few; D gene: .
CDR3 protein: CSVEDRGTGGNGYTF; CDR3 DNA: TGCAGCGTTGAAGATAGGGGGACAGGGGGCAATGGCTACACCTTC; CDR3 length: 15; V gene: TRBV29-1; J gene: TRBJ1-2; clone size: few; D gene: TRBD1
CDR3 protein: CASSLASGGANYNEQFF; CDR3 DNA: TGTGCCAGCAGTTTAGCCAGCGGGGGGGCTAACTACAATGAGCAGTTCTTC; CDR3 length: 17; V gene: TRBV12-3/TRBV12-4; J gene: TRBJ2-1; clone size: .; D gene: TRBD2
CDR3 protein: CASSYRLSYGYTF; CDR3 DNA: TGTGCCAGCAGTTATAGGCTGAGCTATGGCTACACCTTC; CDR3 length: 13; V gene: TRBV12-3/TRBV12-4; J gene: TRBJ1-2; clone size: .; D gene: .
CDR3 protein: CASSLGRQVPYGYTF; CDR3 DNA: TGTGCCAGCAGCTTAGGGAGACAGGTGCCCTATGGCTACACCTTC; CDR3 length: 15; V gene: TRBV7-2; J gene: TRBJ1-2; clone size: .; D gene: .
CDR3 protein: CASSRQTSGPYEQYF; CDR3 DNA: TGTGCCAGCAGCCGTCAGACTAGCGGGCCTTACGAGCAGTACTTC; CDR3 length: 15; V gene: TRBV5-5; J gene: TRBJ2-7; clone size: .; D gene: TRBD2
CDR3 protein: CASSSTSGVPDTQYF; CDR3 DNA: TGCGCCAGCAGCTCGACTAGCGGGGTTCCAGATACGCAGTATTTT; CDR3 length: 15; V gene: TRBV5-1; J gene: TRBJ2-3; clone size: many; D gene: TRBD2
CDR3 protein: CASGSGTSGSKNEQYF; CDR3 DNA: TGTGCTAGTGGTTCGGGGACTAGCGGGAGTAAAAACGAGCAGTACTTC; CDR3 length: 16; V gene: TRBV12-5; J gene: TRBJ2-7; clone size: few; D gene: TRBD2
CDR3 protein: CASSYGPMTNEKLFF; CDR3 DNA: TGTGCCAGCAGTTACGGACCGATGACTAATGAAAAACTGTTTTTT; CDR3 length: 15; V gene: TRBV6-2/TRBV6-3; J gene: TRBJ1-4; clone size: few; D gene: .